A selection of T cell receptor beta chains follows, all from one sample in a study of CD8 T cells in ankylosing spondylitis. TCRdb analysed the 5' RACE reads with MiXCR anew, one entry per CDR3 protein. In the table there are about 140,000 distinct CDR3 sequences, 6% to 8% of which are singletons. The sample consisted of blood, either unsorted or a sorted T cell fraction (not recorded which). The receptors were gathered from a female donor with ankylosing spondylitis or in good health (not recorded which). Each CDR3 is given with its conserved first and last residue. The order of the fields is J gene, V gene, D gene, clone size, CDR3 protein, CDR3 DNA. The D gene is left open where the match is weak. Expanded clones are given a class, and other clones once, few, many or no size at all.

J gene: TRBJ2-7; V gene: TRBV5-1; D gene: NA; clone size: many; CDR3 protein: CASSLNGGALDEQYF; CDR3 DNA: TGCGCCAGCAGCTTGAACGGGGGCGCGTTGGACGAGCAGTACTTC
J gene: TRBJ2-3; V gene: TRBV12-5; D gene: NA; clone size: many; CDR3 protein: CASVHQTSTDTQYF; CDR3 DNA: TGTGCTAGTGTACACCAGACTAGCACAGATACGCAGTATTTT
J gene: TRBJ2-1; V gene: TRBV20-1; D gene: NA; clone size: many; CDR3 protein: CSANNLQGRSYNEQFF; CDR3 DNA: TGCAGTGCTAACAACCTACAGGGGAGGTCCTACAATGAGCAGTTCTTC
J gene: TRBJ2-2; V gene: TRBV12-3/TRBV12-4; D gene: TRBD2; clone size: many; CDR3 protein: CASSLRRTSENTGELFF; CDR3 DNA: TGTGCCAGCAGTTTACGCCGGACTAGCGAAAACACCGGGGAGCTGTTTTTT
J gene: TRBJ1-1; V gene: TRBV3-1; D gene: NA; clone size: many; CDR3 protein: CASSQRPRNTEAFF; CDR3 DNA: TGTGCCAGCAGCCAAAGACCGAGGAACACTGAAGCTTTCTTT
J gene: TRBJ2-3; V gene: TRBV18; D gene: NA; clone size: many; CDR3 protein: CASSPPLSTERDTQYF; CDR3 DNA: TGTGCCAGCTCACCTCCCCTCTCGACCGAGCGGGATACGCAGTATTTT
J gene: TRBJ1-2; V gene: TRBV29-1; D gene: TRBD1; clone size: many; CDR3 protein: CSVVPPDRQYGYTF; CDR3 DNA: TGCAGCGTTGTACCCCCGGACAGGCAATATGGCTACACCTTC
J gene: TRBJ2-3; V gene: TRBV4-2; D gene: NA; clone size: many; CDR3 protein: CASSQEIGGGATDTQYF; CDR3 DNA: TGTGCCAGCAGCCAAGAGATAGGGGGGGGGGCGACAGATACGCAGTATTTT
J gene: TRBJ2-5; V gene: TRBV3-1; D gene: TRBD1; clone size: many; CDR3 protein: CASSQGDRGLETQYF; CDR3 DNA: TGTGCCAGCAGCCAAGGTGACAGGGGGCTGGAGACCCAGTACTTC
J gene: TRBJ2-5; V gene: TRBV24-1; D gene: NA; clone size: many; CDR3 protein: CATSDSRGPPTKETQYF; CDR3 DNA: TGTGCCACCAGTGATTCGCGGGGGCCACCTACTAAAGAGACCCAGTACTTC
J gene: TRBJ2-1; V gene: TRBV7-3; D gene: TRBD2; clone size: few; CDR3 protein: CASSLRRAGYNEQFF; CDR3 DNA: TGTGCCAGCAGCTTAAGGCGAGCGGGATACAATGAGCAGTTCTTC
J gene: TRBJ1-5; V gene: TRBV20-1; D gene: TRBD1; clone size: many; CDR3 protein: CSAGQGGFQPQHF; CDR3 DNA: TGCAGTGCGGGACAGGGGGGTTTTCAGCCCCAGCATTTT
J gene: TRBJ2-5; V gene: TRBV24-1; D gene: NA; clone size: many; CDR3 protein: CATSDGGGVVETQYF; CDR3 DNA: TGTGCCACCAGTGATGGGGGCGGGGTCGTGGAGACCCAGTACTTC
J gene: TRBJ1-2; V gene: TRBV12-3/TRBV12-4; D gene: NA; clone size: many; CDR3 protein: CASQGYYGYTF; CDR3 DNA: TGTGCCAGCCAAGGATACTATGGCTACACCTTC
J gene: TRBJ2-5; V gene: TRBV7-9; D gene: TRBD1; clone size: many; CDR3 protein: CASSLGTDQETQYF; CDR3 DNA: TGTGCCAGCAGCTTGGGGACAGATCAAGAGACCCAGTACTTC
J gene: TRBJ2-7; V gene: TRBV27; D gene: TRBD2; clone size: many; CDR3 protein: CASSPYSGGTYEQYF; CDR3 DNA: TGTGCCAGCAGTCCCTACAGCGGGGGAACCTACGAGCAGTACTTC
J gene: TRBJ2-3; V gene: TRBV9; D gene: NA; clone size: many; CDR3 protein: CASSYQENTQYF; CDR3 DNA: TGTGCCAGCAGTTATCAGGAAAATACGCAGTATTTT
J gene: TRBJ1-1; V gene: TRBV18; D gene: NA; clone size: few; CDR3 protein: CASSPLGPNTEAFF; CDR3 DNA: TGTGCCAGCTCACCACTCGGACCGAACACTGAAGCTTTCTTT
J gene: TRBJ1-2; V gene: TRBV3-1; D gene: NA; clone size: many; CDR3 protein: CASSQGRDSYGYTF; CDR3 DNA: TGTGCCAGCAGCCAAGGGAGGGACTCCTATGGCTACACCTTC
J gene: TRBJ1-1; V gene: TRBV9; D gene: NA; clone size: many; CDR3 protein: CASSPGGRTEAFF; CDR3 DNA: TGTGCCAGCAGTCCGGGGGGGAGGACTGAAGCTTTCTTT
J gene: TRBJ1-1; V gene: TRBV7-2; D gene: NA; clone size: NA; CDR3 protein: CASSLSGEAFF; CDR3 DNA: TGTGCCAGCAGTCTTAGTGGTGAAGCTTTCTTT
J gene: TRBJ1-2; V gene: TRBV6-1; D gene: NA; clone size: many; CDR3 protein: CASSLGRGVYGYTF; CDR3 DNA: TGTGCCAGCAGCCTCGGGAGGGGCGTCTACGGCTACACCTTC